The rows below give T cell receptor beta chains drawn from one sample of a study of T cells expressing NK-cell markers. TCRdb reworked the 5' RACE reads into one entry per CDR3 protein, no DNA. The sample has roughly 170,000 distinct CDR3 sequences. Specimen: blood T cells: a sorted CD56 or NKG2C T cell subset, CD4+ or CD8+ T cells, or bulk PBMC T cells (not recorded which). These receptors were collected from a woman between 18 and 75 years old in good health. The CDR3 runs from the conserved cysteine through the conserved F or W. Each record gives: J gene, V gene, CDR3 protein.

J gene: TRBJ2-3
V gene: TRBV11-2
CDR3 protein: CASSSSRGGVTDTQYF

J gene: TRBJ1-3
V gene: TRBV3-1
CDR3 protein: CASSRKPGNTIYF

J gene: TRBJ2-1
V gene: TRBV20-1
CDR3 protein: CSAGIGTSRGEQFF

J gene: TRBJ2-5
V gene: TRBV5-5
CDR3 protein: CASSLSVGQETQYF

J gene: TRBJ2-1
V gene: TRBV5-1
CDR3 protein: CASSLVGRSVNEQFF

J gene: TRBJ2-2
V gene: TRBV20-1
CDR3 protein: CSARDSVAGAGTGELFF

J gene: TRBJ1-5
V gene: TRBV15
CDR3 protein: CATRGGGERGQPQHF

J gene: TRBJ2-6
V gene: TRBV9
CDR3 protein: CASSKRIGTQISGANVLTF

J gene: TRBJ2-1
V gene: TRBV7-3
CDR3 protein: CASSFGTGGYNEQFF

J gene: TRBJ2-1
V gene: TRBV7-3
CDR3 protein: CASSLGSSGGNEQFF

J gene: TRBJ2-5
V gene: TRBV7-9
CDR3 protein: CASSFGDDRETQYF

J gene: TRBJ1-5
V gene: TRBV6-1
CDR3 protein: CASSRRQGSNQPQHF

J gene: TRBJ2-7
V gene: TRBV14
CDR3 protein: CASSQEFGTHHEQYF

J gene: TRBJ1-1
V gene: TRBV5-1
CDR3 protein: CASSLDTRRSEAFF